This T cell receptor (beta chain) was captured by sequencing in a study of blood T cell repertoires in COVID-19. Study as a whole: From T cells, B-cell-depleted T cells, or PBMCs came the material, which was cDNA or gDNA.

Using immunoSEQ multiplex PCR, the repertoire was profiled, and TCRdb retains in-frame clones only, with some absent. The table includes about 400,000 clones, around 86% detected once. Germline V gives CDR1 MGHRA, CDR2 YSYEKL. The V and J ends lost 4 bases and 0 bases respectively, with 16 bases between them. The CDR3 is 16 amino acids. This receptor was taken from a human donor in a cohort sampled during active COVID-19. Sequencing was performed on peripheral blood. This chain uses TRBV4-1 with TRBJ2-7; no reliable D call. In nucleotides, the CDR3 is TGCGCCAGCAGCCCTACTCGAGCTGCAAGCTCCTACGAGCAGTACTTC. Residues: CASSPTRAASSYEQYF.